This is a list of T cell receptor beta chains from one sample in a study of cytomegalovirus exposure and HLA in healthy donors. Method: immunoSEQ multiplex PCR; TCRdb's copy keeps in-frame clones and lacks some. The table includes 150,000 to 200,000 clones, around four fifths detected once. The material sequenced was PBMCs. These receptors originate from a male donor in good health and CMV-seropositive. Both conserved end residues are part of each CDR3. Each record gives: D gene, J gene, clone size, V gene, CDR3 protein, CDR3 DNA. The D gene is left open where the match is weak. Clone size is given for some rows only: seen once, a few or many times, or a class if the clone is expanded.

TRBD1 | TRBJ2-1 | - | TRBV7-9 | CSSRYDRGSYNEQFF | TGTTCCAGCAGATACGACAGGGGCTCCTACAATGAGCAGTTCTTC
TRBD1 | TRBJ1-2 | once | TRBV30 | CAWDLEGAGGYTF | TGTGCCTGGGATCTTGAGGGGGCTGGTGGCTACACCTTC
TRBD1 | TRBJ2-1 | - | TRBV11-3 | CASSLARQGMNEQFF | TGTGCCAGCAGCTTAGCCCGACAGGGAATGAATGAGCAGTTCTTC
- | TRBJ1-3 | - | TRBV19 | CASSIDSTGLNTIYF | TGTGCCAGTAGTATCGATTCGACGGGGTTAAACACCATATATTTT
- | TRBJ2-7 | few | TRBV6-5 | CASSQMEGYEQYF | TGTGCCAGCAGCCAAATGGAGGGGTACGAGCAGTACTTC
TRBD1 | TRBJ1-4 | - | TRBV4-2 | CASSGGTANEKLFF | TGTGCCAGCAGCGGAGGGACAGCTAATGAAAAACTGTTTTTT
- | TRBJ1-2 | - | TRBV4-3 | CASSQRLGQIYGYTF | TGCGCCAGCAGCCAACGCCTTGGACAGATCTATGGCTACACCTTC
- | TRBJ1-1 | - | TRBV7-9 | CASSPPPGTEAFF | TGTGCCAGCAGCCCCCCACCGGGGACTGAAGCTTTCTTT
- | TRBJ2-1 | - | TRBV7-2 | CASSFTGYNEQFF | TGTGCCAGCAGCTTTACAGGGTACAATGAGCAGTTCTTC
TRBD1 | TRBJ2-2 | - | TRBV11-2 | CASSRTGVWETGELFF | TGTGCCAGCAGTCGCACAGGGGTGTGGGAAACCGGGGAGCTGTTTTTT
TRBD1 | TRBJ1-1 | - | TRBV29-1 | CSAGQVNTEAFF | TGCAGCGCGGGACAGGTGAACACTGAAGCTTTCTTT
- | TRBJ1-4 | few | TRBV30 | CAWSLREDEKLFF | TGTGCCTGGAGTTTGAGGGAGGATGAAAAACTGTTTTTT
- | TRBJ1-4 | - | TRBV19 | CASSMQVSTNEKLFF | TGTGCCAGTAGTATGCAGGTCTCAACTAATGAAAAACTGTTTTTT
- | TRBJ1-2 | once | TRBV7-2 | CASSFSGDYGYTF | TGTGCCAGCAGCTTCTCCGGAGACTATGGCTACACCTTC
- | TRBJ2-2 | - | TRBV2 | CASSPTPTGELFF | TGTGCCAGCAGTCCTACCCCAACCGGGGAGCTGTTTTTT
TRBD2 | TRBJ2-7 | - | TRBV7-9 | CASSFGTSAREEQYF | TGTGCCAGCAGCTTTGGGACTAGCGCCCGGGAAGAGCAGTACTTC
- | TRBJ2-5 | - | TRBV5-4 | CASSQGSQETQYF | TGTGCCAGCAGCCAGGGGAGCCAGGAGACCCAGTACTTC
TRBD2 | TRBJ2-1 | few | TRBV4-3 | CASSQDIGGLAGGTYNEQFF | TGCGCCAGCAGCCAAGATATCGGGGGCCTAGCGGGGGGAACCTACAATGAGCAGTTCTTC
TRBD1 | TRBJ2-5 | - | TRBV5-6 | CASSSNRGLETQYF | TGTGCCAGCAGCTCAAACAGGGGGCTGGAGACCCAGTACTTC
- | TRBJ2-7 | once | TRBV21-1 | CASPATVLLSYEQYF | TGTGCCAGCCCCGCGACAGTCCTCCTATCCTACGAGCAGTACTTC
TRBD2 | TRBJ2-1 | - | TRBV7-6 | CASSLVGGSGAGGGEQFF | TGTGCCAGCAGCTTAGTGGGGGGTTCTGGGGCGGGGGGAGGTGAGCAGTTCTTC
TRBD2 | TRBJ2-3 | - | TRBV7-9 | CASSPSWRGEIITDTQYF | TGTGCCAGCAGCCCGTCGTGGCGGGGGGAAATTATCACAGATACGCAGTATTTT
TRBD2 | TRBJ2-5 | - | TRBV18 | CASSPKIREVLQETQYF | TGTGCCAGCTCACCGAAAATCCGGGAGGTACTTCAAGAGACCCAGTACTTC
- | TRBJ1-4 | - | TRBV6-5 | CASSKRWGGEKLFF | TGTGCCAGCAGTAAACGATGGGGAGGGGAAAAACTGTTTTTT
TRBD1 | TRBJ1-4 | - | TRBV9 | CASTSGTGRNEKLFF | TGTGCCAGCACCTCCGGGACAGGACGTAATGAAAAACTGTTTTTT
- | TRBJ1-6 | - | TRBV18 | CASSPGAGASPLHF | TGTGCCAGCTCACCAGGGGCAGGTGCTTCACCCCTCCACTTT
- | TRBJ1-2 | - | TRBV11-2 | CASSYIINNGYTF | TGTGCCAGCAGCTATATCATCAACAATGGCTACACCTTC
TRBD1 | TRBJ2-5 | few | TRBV7-9 | CASSHGTVQETQYF | TGTGCCAGCAGCCACGGGACAGTGCAAGAGACCCAGTACTTC
TRBD1 | TRBJ1-2 | - | TRBV30 | CAWLGTGEGYTF | TGTGCCTGGCTAGGGACAGGGGAAGGCTACACCTTC
- | TRBJ2-7 | - | TRBV11-2 | CASSFVGEQYF | TGTGCCAGCAGCTTCGTCGGCGAGCAGTACTTC
TRBD2 | TRBJ2-3 | - | TRBV6-6 | CASRALAGGTDTQYF | TGTGCCAGCAGGGCACTAGCGGGAGGGACAGATACGCAGTATTTT
- | TRBJ1-1 | - | TRBV30 | CAWSVRSGRGTEAFF | TGTGCCTGGAGTGTAAGGTCGGGGCGGGGAACTGAAGCTTTCTTT
- | TRBJ1-6 | - | TRBV5-1 | CASRTDTGHNNSPLHF | TGCGCCAGCAGGACCGACACAGGCCATAATAATTCACCCCTCCACTTT
- | TRBJ2-7 | few | TRBV14 | CASSQDTAAEQYF | TGTGCCAGCAGCCAAGACACGGCGGCGGAGCAGTACTTC
TRBD1 | TRBJ1-1 | - | TRBV7-9 | CASSPEDRGLSFF | TGTGCCAGCAGCCCCGAAGACAGGGGGCTGTCTTTCTTT
- | TRBJ1-5 | - | TRBV18 | CASSPKTGHSNQPQHF | TGTGCCAGCTCACCAAAAACAGGGCATAGCAATCAGCCCCAGCATTTT
TRBD1 | TRBJ2-7 | - | TRBV7-6 | CASSLQGAGYEQYF | TGTGCCAGCAGCTTACAGGGGGCAGGCTACGAGCAGTACTTC
- | TRBJ2-3 | - | TRBV30 | CAWSTGPDTQYF | TGTGCCTGGAGTACAGGGCCAGATACGCAGTATTTT
- | TRBJ1-1 | - | TRBV27 | CASSPGYDEAFF | TGTGCCAGCAGTCCAGGGTATGATGAAGCTTTCTTT